This entry concerns a single T cell receptor beta chain. Measured with immunoSEQ multiplex PCR; TCRdb has only the in-frame clones, and not every one. Of some 91,000 clones in the sample, approximately 78% are singletons; the top ten hold 2% to 2.5%. As to time point: after dendritic cell vaccination, including at tumor progression/relapse. This record belongs to a study of glioma-infiltrating T cells after dendritic cell vaccination. Trimming removed 0 bases from V and 8 bases from J; junction bases left unmatched: 7. The CDR3 length is 15 residues. Germline V gives CDR1 SGHNT, CDR2 YYREEE (reference sequence).

The source was blood, collected after dendritic cell vaccination. This receptor was identified in a human donor with glioblastoma. The V gene is TRBV5-4, the J gene TRBJ2-1, with TRBD1 identical over 8 bases. The CDR3 DNA reads as TGTGCCAGCAGCTTGGCGAAGGACAGGGACGATGAGCAGTTCTTC. Translating gives CASSLAKDRDDEQFF.